This T cell receptor beta chain was observed in a study of blood T cell repertoires in COVID-19. Study information: T cells, B-cell-depleted T cells, or PBMCs provided the cDNA or gDNA that served as material.

This clone came up a few times. Some clones are missing from TCRdb's copy, which holds only in-frame ones; the method was immunoSEQ multiplex PCR. Altogether about 220,000 clones are present, approximately 77% being singletons, with the ten largest covering 3% to 4.5%. This receptor was taken from a woman aged 80 or older with acute or convalescent COVID-19. Sequenced material: peripheral blood.

In DNA, the CDR3 is TGTGCCAGTAGTAGAGGACAGAGTCAATATAGCAATCAGCCCCAGCATTTT. Translation: CASSRGQSQYSNQPQHF. The rearrangement links TRBV19 to TRBJ1-5, with a weak D call TRBD1 (6 bases). Trimming pared 4 bases from V and 0 bases from J, leaving 16 bases between. The CDR3 sequence is 17 residues long. Germline CDR1 reads LNHDA; CDR2 reads SQIVND (reference sequence).